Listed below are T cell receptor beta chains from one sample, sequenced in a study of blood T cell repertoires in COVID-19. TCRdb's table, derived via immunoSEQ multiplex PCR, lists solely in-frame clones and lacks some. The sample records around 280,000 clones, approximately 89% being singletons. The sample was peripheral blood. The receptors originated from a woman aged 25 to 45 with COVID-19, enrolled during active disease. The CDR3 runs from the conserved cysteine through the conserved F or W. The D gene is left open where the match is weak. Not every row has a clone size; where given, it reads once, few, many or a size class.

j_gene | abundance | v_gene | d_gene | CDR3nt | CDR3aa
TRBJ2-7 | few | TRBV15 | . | TGTGCCACCAGCATACTTGGAGGTGAGCAGTACTTC | CATSILGGEQYF
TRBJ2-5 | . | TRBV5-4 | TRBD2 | TGTGCCAGCAGCCCAGGGACTAGAGGGGAGACCCAGTACTTC | CASSPGTRGETQYF
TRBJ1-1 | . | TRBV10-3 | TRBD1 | TGTGCCATCAGTATAGGGACAGGGCGGAGTGAAGCTTTCTTT | CAISIGTGRSEAFF
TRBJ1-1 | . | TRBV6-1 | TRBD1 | TGTGCCAGCAGTGAATTAGGGGGCAGGGTAGACACTGAAGCTTTCTTT | CASSELGGRVDTEAFF
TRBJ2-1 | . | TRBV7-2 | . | TGTGCCAGCAGCTCAGGGGATGACAATGAGCAGTTCTTC | CASSSGDDNEQFF
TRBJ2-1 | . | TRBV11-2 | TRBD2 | TGTGCCAGCAGCTTTACGCGGGGGGGGGTAAATGAGCAGTTCTTC | CASSFTRGGVNEQFF
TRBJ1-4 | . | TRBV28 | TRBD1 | TGTGCCAGCAGTTTTACGGCAGCGACAGGGAATGAAAAACTGTTTTTT | CASSFTAATGNEKLFF
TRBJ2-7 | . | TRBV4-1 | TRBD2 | TGCGCCAGCAGCCTGGGACTAGCGTACTCCTACGAGCAGTACTTC | CASSLGLAYSYEQYF
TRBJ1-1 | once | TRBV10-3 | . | TGTGCCATCAGTGGTCTATCGGGGTTTGAAGCTTTCTTT | CAISGLSGFEAFF
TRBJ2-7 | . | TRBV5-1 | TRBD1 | TGCGCCAGCAGCTTGGGGGACAGCTCCTACGAGCAGTACTTC | CASSLGDSSYEQYF
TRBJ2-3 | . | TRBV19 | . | TGTGCCAGTAGTATTGTCATGGGCCGCACAGATACGCAGTATTTT | CASSIVMGRTDTQYF
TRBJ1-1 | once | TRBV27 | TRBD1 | TGTGCCAGCAGCCTACAATACAGGGGATCCGAAGCTTTCTTT | CASSLQYRGSEAFF
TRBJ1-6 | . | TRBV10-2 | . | TGCGCCAGCAGGGTCGGCGGCGGTGATTCACCCCTCCACTTT | CASRVGGGDSPLHF
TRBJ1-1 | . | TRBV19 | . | TGTGCCAGTAAAGGTCAGGGTTTTGGAGCTTTCTTT | CASKGQGFGAFF
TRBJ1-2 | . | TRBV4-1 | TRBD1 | TGCGCCAGCAGCCAACCTGCGACAGGGGGTAGGGGCTACACCTTC | CASSQPATGGRGYTF
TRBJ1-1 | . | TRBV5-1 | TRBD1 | TGCGCCAGCAGCCTGACAGGGGGCGCATCGAACACTGAAGCTTTCTTT | CASSLTGGASNTEAFF
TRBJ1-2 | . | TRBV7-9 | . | TGTGCCAGCTGGTCCGGGACAATCCGAAGCTATGGCTACACCTTC | CASWSGTIRSYGYTF
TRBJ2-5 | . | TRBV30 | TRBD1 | TGTGCCTGGAGTGCCGGACAGGCCCAAGAGACCCAGTACTTC | CAWSAGQAQETQYF
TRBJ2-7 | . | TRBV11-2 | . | TGTGCCAGCAGCTTCGGGTGGGGGGAGAAAACCTACGAGCAGTACTTC | CASSFGWGEKTYEQYF
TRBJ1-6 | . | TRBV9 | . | TGTGCCAGCAGCGCCCAGACAGAAACTCCTTATAATTCACCCCTCCACTTT | CASSAQTETPYNSPLHF
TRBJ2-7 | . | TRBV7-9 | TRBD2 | TGTGCCAGCAGCTTTGGGCTAGCGGGGGATTTCTACGAGCAGTACTTC | CASSFGLAGDFYEQYF
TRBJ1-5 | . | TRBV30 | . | TGTGCCTGGAGCCACCAGGACAGAAAAAATCAGCCCCAGCATTTT | CAWSHQDRKNQPQHF